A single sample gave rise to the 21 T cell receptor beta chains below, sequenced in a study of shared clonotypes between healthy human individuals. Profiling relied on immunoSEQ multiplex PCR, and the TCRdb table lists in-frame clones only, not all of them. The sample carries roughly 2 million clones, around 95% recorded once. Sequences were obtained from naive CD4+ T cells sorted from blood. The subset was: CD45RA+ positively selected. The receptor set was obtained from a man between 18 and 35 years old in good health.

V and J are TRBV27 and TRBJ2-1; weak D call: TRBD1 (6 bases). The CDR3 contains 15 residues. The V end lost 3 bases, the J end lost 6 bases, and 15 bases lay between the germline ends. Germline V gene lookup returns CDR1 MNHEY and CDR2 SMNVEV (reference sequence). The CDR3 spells CASSFWPPGANEQFF. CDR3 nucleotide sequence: TGTGCCAGCAGTTTTTGGCCCCCAGGGGCCAATGAGCAGTTCTTC.

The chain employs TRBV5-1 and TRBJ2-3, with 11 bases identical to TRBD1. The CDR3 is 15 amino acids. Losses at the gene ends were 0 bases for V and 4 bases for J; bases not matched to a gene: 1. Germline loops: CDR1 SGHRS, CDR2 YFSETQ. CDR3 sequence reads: CASSLGTGGADTQYF. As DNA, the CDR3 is TGCGCCAGCAGCTTGGGGACAGGGGGCGCAGATACGCAGTATTTT. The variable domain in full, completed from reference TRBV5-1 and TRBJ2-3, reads KAGVTQTPRYLIKTRGQQVTLSCSPISGHRSVSWYQQTPGQGLQFLFEYFSETQRNKGNFPGRFSGRQFSNSRSEMNVSTLELGDSALYLCASSLGTGGADTQYFGPGTRLTVL.

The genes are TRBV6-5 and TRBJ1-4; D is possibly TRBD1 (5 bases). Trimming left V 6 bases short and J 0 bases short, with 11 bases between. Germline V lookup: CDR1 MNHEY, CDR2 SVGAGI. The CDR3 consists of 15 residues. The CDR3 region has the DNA TGTGCCAGCAGCGATGGGGGGGCAACTAATGAAAAACTGTTTTTT. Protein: CASSDGGATNEKLFF.

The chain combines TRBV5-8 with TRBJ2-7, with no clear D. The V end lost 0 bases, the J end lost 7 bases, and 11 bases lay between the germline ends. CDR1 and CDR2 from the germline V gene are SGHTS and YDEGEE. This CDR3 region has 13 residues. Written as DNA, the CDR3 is TGTGCCAGCAGCTTGGGGATTGGGGTTGAGCAGTACTTC. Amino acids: CASSLGIGVEQYF.

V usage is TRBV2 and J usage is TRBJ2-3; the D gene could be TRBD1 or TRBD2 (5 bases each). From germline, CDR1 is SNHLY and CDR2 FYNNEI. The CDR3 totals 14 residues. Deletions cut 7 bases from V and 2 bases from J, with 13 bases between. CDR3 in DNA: TGTGCCAGCAAGGTGACGGGGCCCACAGATACGCAGTATTTT. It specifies CASKVTGPTDTQYF.

CDR3 region: CASSKGGVSNQPQHF. CDR3 nucleotide sequence: TGTGCCAGCAGCAAAGGGGGGGTTAGCAATCAGCCCCAGCATTTT. This chain uses TRBV21-1 with TRBJ1-5. TRBV21-1 is assigned pseudogene status. The CDR3 runs 15 residues.

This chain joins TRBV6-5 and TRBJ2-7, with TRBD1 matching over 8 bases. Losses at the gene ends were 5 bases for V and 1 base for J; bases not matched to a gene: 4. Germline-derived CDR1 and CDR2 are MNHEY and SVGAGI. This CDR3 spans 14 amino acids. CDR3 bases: TGTGCCAGCAGTCGGACAGGGAAATCCTACGAGCAGTACTTC. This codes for CASSRTGKSYEQYF.

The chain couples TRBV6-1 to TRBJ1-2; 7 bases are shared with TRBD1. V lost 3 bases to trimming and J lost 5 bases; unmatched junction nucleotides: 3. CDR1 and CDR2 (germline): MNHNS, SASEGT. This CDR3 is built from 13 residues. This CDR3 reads CASSDETGYGYTF. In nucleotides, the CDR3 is TGTGCCAGCAGTGACGAGACAGGGTATGGCTACACCTTC.

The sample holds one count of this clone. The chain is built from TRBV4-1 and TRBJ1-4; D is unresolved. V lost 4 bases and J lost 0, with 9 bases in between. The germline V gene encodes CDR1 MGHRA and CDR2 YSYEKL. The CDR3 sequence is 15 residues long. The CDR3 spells CASSRKLATNEKLFF. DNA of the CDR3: TGCGCCAGCAGCCGGAAACTTGCAACTAATGAAAAACTGTTTTTT.

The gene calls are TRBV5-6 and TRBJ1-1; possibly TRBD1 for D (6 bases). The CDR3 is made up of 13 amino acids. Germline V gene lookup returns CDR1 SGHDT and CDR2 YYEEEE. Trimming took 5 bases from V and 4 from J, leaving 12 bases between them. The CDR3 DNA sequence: TGTGCCAGCAGTTACGGAGGGGGCACTGAAGCTTTCTTT. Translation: CASSYGGGTEAFF.

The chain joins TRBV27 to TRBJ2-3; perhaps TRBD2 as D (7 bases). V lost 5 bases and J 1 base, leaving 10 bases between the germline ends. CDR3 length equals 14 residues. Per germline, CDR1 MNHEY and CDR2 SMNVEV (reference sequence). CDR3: CASSGGARTDTQYF. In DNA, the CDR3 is TGTGCCAGCAGTGGGGGGGCTCGCACAGATACGCAGTATTTT.

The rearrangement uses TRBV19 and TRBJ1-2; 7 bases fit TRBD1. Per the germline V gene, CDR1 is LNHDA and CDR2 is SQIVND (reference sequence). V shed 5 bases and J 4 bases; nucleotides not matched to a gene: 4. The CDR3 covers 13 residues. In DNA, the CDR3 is TGTGCCAGTAGTCGGGACAGCCCCTATGGCTACACCTTC. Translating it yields CASSRDSPYGYTF. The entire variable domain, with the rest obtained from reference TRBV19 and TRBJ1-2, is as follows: DGGITQSPKYLFRKEGQNVTLSCEQNLNHDAMYWYRQDPGQGLRLIYYSQIVNDFQKGDIAEGYSVSREKKESFPLTVTSAQKNPTAFYLCASSRDSPYGYTFGSGTRLTVV.

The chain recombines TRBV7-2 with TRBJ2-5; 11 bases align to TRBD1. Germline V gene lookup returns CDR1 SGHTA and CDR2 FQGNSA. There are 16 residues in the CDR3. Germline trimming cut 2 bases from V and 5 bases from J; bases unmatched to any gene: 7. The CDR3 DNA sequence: TGTGCCAGCAGCTTAAGGGGACAGGGGGGAGTGGAGACCCAGTACTTC. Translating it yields CASSLRGQGGVETQYF. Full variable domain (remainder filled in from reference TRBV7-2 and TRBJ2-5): GAGVSQSPSNKVTEKGKDVELRCDPISGHTALYWYRQSLGQGLEFLIYFQGNSAPDKSGLPSDRFSAERTGGSVSTLTIQRTQQEDSAVYLCASSLRGQGGVETQYFGPGTRLLVL.

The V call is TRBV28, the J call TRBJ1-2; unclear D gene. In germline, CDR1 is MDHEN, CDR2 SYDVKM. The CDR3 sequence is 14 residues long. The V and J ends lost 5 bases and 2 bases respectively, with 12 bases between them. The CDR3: CASSPYNVNYGYTF. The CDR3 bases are TGTGCCAGCAGTCCCTATAATGTGAACTATGGCTACACCTTC.

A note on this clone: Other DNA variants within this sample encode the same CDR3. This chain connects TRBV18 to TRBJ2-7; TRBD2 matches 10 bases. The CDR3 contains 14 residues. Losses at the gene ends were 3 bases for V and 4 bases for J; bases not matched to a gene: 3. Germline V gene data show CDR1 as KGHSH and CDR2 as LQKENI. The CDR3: CASSPASGSYEQYF. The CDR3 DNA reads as TGTGCCAGCTCACCCGCTAGCGGGAGTTACGAGCAGTACTTC.

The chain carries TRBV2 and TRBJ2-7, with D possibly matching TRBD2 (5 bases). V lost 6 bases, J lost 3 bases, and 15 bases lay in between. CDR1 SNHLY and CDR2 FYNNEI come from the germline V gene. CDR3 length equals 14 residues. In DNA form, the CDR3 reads TGTGCCAGCAGGATGGACTCGGTGAACTACGAGCAGTACTTC. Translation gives CASRMDSVNYEQYF.

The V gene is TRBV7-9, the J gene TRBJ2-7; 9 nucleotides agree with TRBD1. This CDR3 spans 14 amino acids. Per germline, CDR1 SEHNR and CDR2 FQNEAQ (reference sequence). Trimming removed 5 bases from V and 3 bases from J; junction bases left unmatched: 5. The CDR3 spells CASSVGQGSYEQYF. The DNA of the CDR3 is TGTGCCAGCAGCGTGGGACAGGGTAGCTACGAGCAGTACTTC.

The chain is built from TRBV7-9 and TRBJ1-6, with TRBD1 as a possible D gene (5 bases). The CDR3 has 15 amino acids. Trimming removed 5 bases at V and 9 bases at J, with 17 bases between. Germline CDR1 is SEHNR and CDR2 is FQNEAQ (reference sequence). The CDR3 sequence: CASSQSPGSASPLHF. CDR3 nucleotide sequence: TGTGCCAGCAGCCAATCCCCAGGGTCGGCTTCACCCCTCCACTTT.

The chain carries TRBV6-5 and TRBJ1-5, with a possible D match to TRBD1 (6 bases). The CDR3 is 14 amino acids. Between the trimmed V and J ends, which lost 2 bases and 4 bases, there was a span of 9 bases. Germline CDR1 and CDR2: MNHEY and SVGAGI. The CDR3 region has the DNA TGTGCCAGCAGTTACACGGGACAAAATCAGCCCCAGCATTTT. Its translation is CASSYTGQNQPQHF.

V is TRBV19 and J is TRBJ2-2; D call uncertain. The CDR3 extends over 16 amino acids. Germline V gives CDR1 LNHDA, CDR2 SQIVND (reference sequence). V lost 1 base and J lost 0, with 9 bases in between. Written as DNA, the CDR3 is TGTGCCAGTAGTATAGGGGATACTACGAACACCGGGGAGCTGTTTTTT. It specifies CASSIGDTTNTGELFF.

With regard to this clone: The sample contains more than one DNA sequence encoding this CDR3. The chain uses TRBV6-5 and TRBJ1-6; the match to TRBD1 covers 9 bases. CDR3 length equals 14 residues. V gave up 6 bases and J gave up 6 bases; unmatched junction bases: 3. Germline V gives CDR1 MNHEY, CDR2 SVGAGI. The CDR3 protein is CASRGTGSNSPLHF. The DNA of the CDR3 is TGTGCCAGCAGAGGGACAGGGTCTAATTCACCCCTCCACTTT.